This record looks at one T cell receptor (beta chain) sequence and its context. The antigen remains unidentified. These data come from a study of multiple sclerosis patients with progressive multifocal leukoencephalopathy. Findings and limits, study-wide: Before and during natalizumab, the clones expanded at PML already existed. Whether JC virus or general immunocompromise explains the findings remained unclear. Preferential TRBV-TRBJ pairings or common gene usage were not detected at PML.

Time point meaning: before natalizumab initiation. Trimming removed 6 bases at V and 0 bases at J, with 12 bases between. Germline values: CDR1 MNHEY, CDR2 SVGAGI. This CDR3 has 14 amino acids. Spiked into each PCR were synthetic inline TR CDR3 controls of all V-J pairings. Clones were read by immunoSEQ multiplex PCR, and TCRdb kept only the in-frame ones, dropping some. The top ten hold nearly 1.5% of the sample, which has some 31,000 clones, around nine tenths seen once. V gene TRBV6-5 combines with J gene TRBJ2-7; D is uncertain. The source material was PBMCs. The source of this sequence is a human donor with multiple sclerosis. In nucleotides, the CDR3 is TGTGCCAGCAGCTCCGGGTCAAGCTCCTACGAGCAGTACTTC. Translation gives CASSSGSSSYEQYF.